This note documents a single T cell receptor (beta chain) sequence. Losses at the gene ends were 0 bases for V and 5 bases for J; bases not matched to a gene: 5. The CDR3 is made up of 15 amino acids. Germline V gives CDR1 SGDLS, CDR2 YYNGEE. The data belong to a study of PD-L1 blockade in urothelial cancer. Study-wide background: Starting at some point between 2013 and 2014, patients were given atezolizumab (1,200 mg intravenously every 3 weeks). About 90% of the roughly 29 patients were men with bladder-origin urothelial cancer. Counts from blood samples showed a median of roughly 150,000 T cells.

The data were produced by immunoSEQ multiplex PCR, yet TCRdb's version contains in-frame clones alone and is incomplete. Of tens of thousands of clones listed, roughly 84% are singletons. Time point in this sample: pretreatment peripheral blood. Each patient gave between 1 and 8 samples, pretreatment and on-treatment. Sequencing used PBMCs, obtained around atezolizumab (anti-PD-L1) treatment. The sequence came from a woman aged 70-85 years with urothelial cancer. The rearrangement links TRBV9 to TRBJ2-1; 7 nucleotides match TRBD1. Here the CDR3 DNA reads TGTGCCAGCAGCGTAGGGGGACAGACCCACAATGAGCAGTTCTTC. The encoded protein is CASSVGGQTHNEQFF. Variable domain in full (rest from reference TRBV9 and TRBJ2-1): DSGVTQTPKHLITATGQRVTLRCSPRSGDLSVYWYQQSLDQGLQFLIQYYNGEERAKGNILERFSAQQFPDLHSELNLSSLELGDSALYFCASSVGGQTHNEQFFGPGTRLTVL.